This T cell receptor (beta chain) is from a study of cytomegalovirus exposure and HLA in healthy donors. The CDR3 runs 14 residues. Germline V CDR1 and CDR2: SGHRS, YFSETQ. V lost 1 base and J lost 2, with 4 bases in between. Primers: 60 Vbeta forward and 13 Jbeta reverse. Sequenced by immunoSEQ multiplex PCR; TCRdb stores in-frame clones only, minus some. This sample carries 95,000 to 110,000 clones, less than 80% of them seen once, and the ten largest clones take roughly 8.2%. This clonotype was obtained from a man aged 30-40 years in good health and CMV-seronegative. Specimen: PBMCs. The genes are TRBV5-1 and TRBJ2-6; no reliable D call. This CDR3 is CASSLPAGANVLTF. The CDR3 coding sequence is TGCGCCAGCAGCTTGCCAGCTGGGGCCAACGTCCTGACTTTC.